This TCR beta chain was identified during a study of Ad26.COV2.S vaccination and SARS-CoV-2 variants. This CDR3 region has 18 residues. V lost 2 bases and J lost 0, with 17 bases in between. Germline values: CDR1 LGHDT, CDR2 YNNKEL (reference sequence). Study-wide points: Comparable non-spike TCR breadth was observed in vaccine and placebo recipients.

TCRdb keeps only in-frame clones here, not all; method: immunoSEQ multiplex PCR. The sample lists 440,000 or so clones, 80% to 90% seen once, with 1.7% in the top ten. In the case of this clone: Its antigen is as yet unknown.

Described treatment: some 20 received Ad26.COV2.S at low or high dose, single or two shots; 5 received placebo; per-sample allocation not given. The investigators took samples on day 63 after the first vaccine or placebo injection. The genes are TRBV3-1 (or the pseudogene TRBV3-2) and TRBJ2-4; maybe TRBD2 (5 bases). The material was peripheral blood, obtained in a trial of Ad26.COV2.S vaccine versus placebo. The TCR comes from a person aged 18 to 65 who received the Ad26.COV2.S COVID-19 vaccine or a placebo. The CDR3 DNA is TGTGCCAGCAGCCAATCCTTTCGGGGTCCCTCAGCCAAAAACATTCAGTACTTC. It is translated as CASSQSFRGPSAKNIQYF.